The rows below give T cell receptor beta chains drawn from one sample of a study of T cell repertoires in cytomegalovirus infection. TCRdb itself ran the reads through MiXCR, one entry per CDR3 protein. Of around 270,000 distinct CDR3 sequences listed, roughly 9% are singletons. The specimen sequenced was PBMCs. The receptor set was obtained from a human donor in good health (CMV status not recorded). Some clones in this sample may be carry-over from other donors' samples. The CDR3 runs from the conserved cysteine through the conserved F or W. A D gene is named only where the DNA matches it firmly. Expanded clones are given a class, and other clones once, few, many or no size at all.

V: TRBV6-2/TRBV6-3; size: few; J: TRBJ1-1; D: .; CDR3: CASSSFTEAFF; DNA: TGTGCCAGCAGTTCATTCACTGAAGCTTTCTTT
V: TRBV4-3; size: few; J: TRBJ2-1; D: .; CDR3: CASSQDRGPYNEQFF; DNA: TGCGCCAGCAGCCAAGATCGTGGGCCTTACAATGAGCAGTTCTTC
V: TRBV6-2/TRBV6-3; size: many; J: TRBJ1-2; D: .; CDR3: CASSYQTGYGYTF; DNA: TGTGCCAGCAGTTACCAGACGGGCTATGGCTACACCTTC
V: TRBV7-2; size: many; J: TRBJ2-7; D: .; CDR3: CASSFHEQYF; DNA: TGTGCCAGCAGCTTCCACGAGCAGTACTTC
V: TRBV12-5; size: few; J: TRBJ2-2; D: .; CDR3: CASGLGRTRTYAGELFF; DNA: TGTGCTAGTGGTTTGGGGAGGACTCGAACCTATGCCGGGGAGCTGTTTTTT
V: TRBV5-5; size: .; J: TRBJ2-7; D: TRBD1; CDR3: CASSRTITGQTYEQYF; DNA: TGTGCCAGCAGCCGCACTATCACGGGACAGACCTACGAGCAGTACTTC
V: TRBV7-2; size: many; J: TRBJ2-5; D: .; CDR3: CASSLARGSQETQYF; DNA: TGTGCCAGCAGCTTAGCTCGGGGCAGCCAAGAGACCCAGTACTTC
V: TRBV7-2; size: many; J: TRBJ1-2; D: TRBD1; CDR3: CASRAHRGQNYGYTF; DNA: TGTGCCAGCAGGGCTCACAGGGGGCAGAACTATGGCTACACCTTC
V: TRBV7-2; size: many; J: TRBJ2-6; D: .; CDR3: CASSSRGGSTSGANVLTF; DNA: TGTGCCAGCAGCTCCCGCGGGGGCTCCACCTCTGGGGCCAACGTCCTGACTTTC
V: TRBV28; size: many; J: TRBJ1-2; D: TRBD1; CDR3: CASRNRGPYGYTF; DNA: TGTGCCAGCAGAAACAGGGGGCCCTATGGCTACACCTTC
V: TRBV7-2; size: many; J: TRBJ2-5; D: .; CDR3: CASSLGDSFQETQYF; DNA: TGTGCCAGCAGCTTGGGGGACTCATTCCAAGAGACCCAGTACTTC
V: TRBV6-1; size: many; J: TRBJ2-1; D: .; CDR3: CASLSPSYNEQFF; DNA: TGTGCCAGCCTAAGTCCCTCCTACAATGAGCAGTTCTTC
V: TRBV4-3; size: few; J: TRBJ1-6; D: .; CDR3: CASSRGLYNSPLHF; DNA: TGCGCCAGCAGCCGAGGACTATATAATTCACCCCTCCACTTT
V: TRBV28; size: many; J: TRBJ1-5; D: TRBD1; CDR3: CASSLSGGIEGAGNQPQHF; DNA: TGTGCCAGCAGTTTATCCGGGGGGATTGAGGGGGCGGGCAATCAGCCCCAGCATTTT
V: TRBV12-3/TRBV12-4; size: .; J: TRBJ1-5; D: .; CDR3: CASTKWGIGNQPQHF; DNA: TGTGCCAGCACCAAATGGGGCATTGGCAATCAGCCCCAGCATTTT
V: TRBV5-1; size: .; J: TRBJ1-1; D: TRBD1; CDR3: CASSLVDWTGDAEAFF; DNA: TGCGCCAGCAGCTTGGTGGATTGGACAGGGGACGCTGAAGCTTTCTTT
V: TRBV29-1; size: many; J: TRBJ1-2; D: .; CDR3: CSAYGDGSNYGYTF; DNA: TGCAGCGCCTACGGGGACGGATCTAACTATGGCTACACCTTC
V: TRBV7-2; size: many; J: TRBJ2-1; D: .; CDR3: CASSSDFLGLVFF; DNA: TGTGCCAGCAGCTCCGATTTTCTCGGACTGGTGTTCTTC
V: TRBV28; size: few; J: TRBJ2-5; D: TRBD2; CDR3: CASSPTSGGPGETQYF; DNA: TGTGCCAGCAGTCCGACTAGCGGGGGGCCAGGGGAGACCCAGTACTTC
V: TRBV19; size: many; J: TRBJ1-2; D: .; CDR3: CASSPRGDPGGYTF; DNA: TGTGCCAGTAGCCCGCGAGGGGACCCGGGAGGCTACACCTTC
V: TRBV7-2; size: many; J: TRBJ2-5; D: TRBD2; CDR3: CASSLDGGASKTQYF; DNA: TGTGCCAGCAGCTTAGACGGGGGGGCATCAAAGACCCAGTACTTC
V: TRBV7-2; size: many; J: TRBJ2-2; D: .; CDR3: CASSSGDTYTGELFF; DNA: TGTGCCAGCAGCTCCGGAGATACGTACACCGGGGAGCTGTTTTTT
V: TRBV5-1; size: .; J: TRBJ2-7; D: .; CDR3: CASRPVGVTDYEQYF; DNA: TGCGCCAGCAGACCGGTGGGGGTTACCGACTACGAGCAGTACTTC
V: TRBV20-1; size: .; J: TRBJ2-7; D: TRBD1; CDR3: CSAGRGQGYEQYF; DNA: TGCAGTGCTGGGAGGGGACAGGGCTACGAGCAGTACTTC
V: TRBV20-1; size: many; J: TRBJ1-1; D: .; CDR3: CSAPGVLSTEAFF; DNA: TGCAGTGCCCCCGGGGTGTTGAGCACTGAAGCTTTCTTT
V: TRBV12-3/TRBV12-4; size: many; J: TRBJ1-2; D: .; CDR3: CASSSGYGYTF; DNA: TGTGCCAGCTCCTCGGGCTATGGCTACACCTTC
V: TRBV7-2; size: many; J: TRBJ1-3; D: .; CDR3: CASSLDYRAHSGNTIYF; DNA: TGTGCCAGCAGCTTGGACTACAGGGCGCACTCTGGAAACACCATATATTTT
V: TRBV12-3/TRBV12-4; size: .; J: TRBJ2-7; D: .; CDR3: CASSLPGSEQYF; DNA: TGTGCCAGCAGTCTGCCGGGGAGCGAGCAGTACTTC
V: TRBV18; size: many; J: TRBJ1-5; D: .; CDR3: CASSPGVGQPQHF; DNA: TGTGCCAGCTCACCCGGGGTGGGTCAGCCCCAGCATTTT
V: TRBV7-2; size: many; J: TRBJ1-2; D: .; CDR3: CASSLVRQGSGYTF; DNA: TGTGCCAGCAGCTTAGTTCGGCAGGGTAGCGGCTACACCTTC
V: TRBV7-2; size: many; J: TRBJ2-7; D: .; CDR3: CASNSKGDTTSSYEQYF; DNA: TGTGCCAGCAACTCGAAAGGGGACACCACGAGCTCCTACGAGCAGTACTTC
V: TRBV7-3; size: many; J: TRBJ1-1; D: .; CDR3: CASSLGYRVHTEAFF; DNA: TGTGCCAGCAGCCTAGGGTACAGGGTTCACACTGAAGCTTTCTTT
V: TRBV20-1; size: few; J: TRBJ2-1; D: .; CDR3: CSASAGYEQFF; DNA: TGCAGTGCTAGTGCCGGCTATGAGCAGTTCTTC
V: TRBV18; size: many; J: TRBJ1-1; D: .; CDR3: CASSPRALMNTEAFF; DNA: TGTGCCAGCTCACCACGGGCACTCATGAACACTGAAGCTTTCTTT
V: TRBV20-1; size: many; J: TRBJ2-1; D: TRBD2; CDR3: CSVGEGGPRNEQFF; DNA: TGCAGTGTAGGGGAGGGAGGCCCGCGGAATGAGCAGTTCTTC
V: TRBV7-2; size: many; J: TRBJ1-4; D: .; CDR3: CASSYGPAEEKLFF; DNA: TGTGCCAGCAGCTACGGACCAGCGGAGGAAAAACTGTTTTTT
V: TRBV6-2/TRBV6-3; size: few; J: TRBJ2-3; D: .; CDR3: CASNPSLSTDTQYF; DNA: TGTGCCAGCAATCCTAGCCTTAGCACAGATACGCAGTATTTT
V: TRBV20-1; size: few; J: TRBJ2-1; D: TRBD1; CDR3: CSATSGTGDNSYNEQFF; DNA: TGCAGTGCTACCTCCGGGACAGGGGATAACTCCTACAATGAGCAGTTCTTC
V: TRBV7-2; size: many; J: TRBJ2-1; D: TRBD2; CDR3: CASSLSSGGANEQFF; DNA: TGTGCCAGCTCTCTTTCAAGCGGGGGAGCGAATGAGCAGTTCTTC
V: TRBV12-5; size: many; J: TRBJ1-2; D: TRBD1; CDR3: CASGLVQRQGADGYTF; DNA: TGTGCTAGTGGTTTGGTGCAAAGACAGGGGGCGGATGGCTACACCTTC
V: TRBV7-2; size: many; J: TRBJ1-1; D: .; CDR3: CASSSGLNTEAFF; DNA: TGTGCCAGCAGCTCCGGACTGAACACTGAAGCTTTCTTT
V: TRBV12-5; size: many; J: TRBJ1-1; D: .; CDR3: CASGLTGNTEAFF; DNA: TGTGCTAGTGGGCTGACAGGGAACACTGAAGCTTTCTTT
V: TRBV19; size: many; J: TRBJ1-1; D: .; CDR3: CASSIGGSYTEAFF; DNA: TGTGCCAGTAGTATCGGGGGGTCGTACACTGAAGCTTTCTTT
V: TRBV12-3/TRBV12-4; size: .; J: TRBJ1-5; D: TRBD1; CDR3: CASSFFDRGQPQHF; DNA: TGTGCCAGCAGTTTCTTTGACAGGGGGCAGCCCCAGCATTTT
V: TRBV6-2/TRBV6-3; size: few; J: TRBJ2-5; D: .; CDR3: CASSSTGITQETQYF; DNA: TGTGCCAGCTCCTCCACAGGGATCACTCAAGAGACCCAGTACTTC